Listed below are T cell receptor beta chains from one sample, sequenced in a study of quantifying T cell responses using KT2 cells. Each CDR3 protein gets one entry after TCRdb re-called the UMI-ligation and nested PCR reads with MiXCR. This sample has tens of thousands of distinct CDR3 sequences, with approximately 7% found just once. Sequencing input: PBMCs spiked with cells of the T cell clone KT2. The receptors originated from a human donor. Each CDR3 is given without its conserved first and last residue. The size entry is marked missing in some rows and otherwise reads once, few, many or a size class.

v_call	clone_size	j_call	cdr3_aa
TRBV12-3/TRBV12-4	many	TRBJ2-7	ASSLVRGAAYEQY
TRBV20-1	NA	TRBJ2-6	SAATRISGANVLT
TRBV19	many	TRBJ2-1	ASREGGVPYNEQF
TRBV7-9	many	TRBJ1-2	ASSLAPANYGYT
TRBV3-1	few	TRBJ2-3	ASSQDKETYTDTQY
TRBV4-3	many	TRBJ1-1	ASSQGALGSTEAF
TRBV20-1	NA	TRBJ2-1	SGLAGYNEQF
TRBV6-6	NA	TRBJ1-1	ASSYSTIPSPNTEAF
TRBV9	NA	TRBJ2-5	ASSVLSGETQY
TRBV20-1	few	TRBJ2-5	SARGLAEETQY
TRBV5-1	few	TRBJ2-3	ASSYQQGTDTQY
TRBV7-2	few	TRBJ1-6	ASSLAGLGSPLH
TRBV11-1	NA	TRBJ2-3	ASSFRSSGRDTQY
TRBV15	many	TRBJ2-1	ATSRGDREVNEQF
TRBV3-1	few	TRBJ1-3	ASSPNRGSGNTIY
TRBV28	few	TRBJ2-6	ASRTGGTGANVLT
TRBV6-2/TRBV6-3	NA	TRBJ2-5	ASSSLPGQGKETQY
TRBV14	NA	TRBJ2-1	ASSQDFGVGAFHRSQF
TRBV9	NA	TRBJ2-7	ASSSGPGHEQY
TRBV19	few	TRBJ1-1	ASTGWGVGGSTEAF
TRBV7-9	few	TRBJ1-2	ASSFGTGVDYGYT
TRBV29-1	many	TRBJ2-1	SVAGQGYNEQF
TRBV3-1	few	TRBJ1-1	ASSQESGILEAF
TRBV6-5	many	TRBJ1-2	ASSYRGEGRGNGYT
TRBV15	NA	TRBJ2-1	ATSSRPRNNEQF
TRBV18	NA	TRBJ2-1	ASSNDPGQFVTNEQF
TRBV28	NA	TRBJ1-5	ASSRGGGKTNQPQH
TRBV12-3/TRBV12-4	many	TRBJ1-1	ASSFIGANTEAF
TRBV20-1	many	TRBJ2-1	SARDPAGGRGEQF
TRBV4-2	many	TRBJ1-1	ASSPLQDLWTEAF
TRBV12-3/TRBV12-4	NA	TRBJ2-7	ASLGGGAEQY
TRBV27	many	TRBJ1-6	ASSPTTGLMALH
TRBV12-3/TRBV12-4	NA	TRBJ2-2	ASTPTGTSPTGELF
TRBV7-8	many	TRBJ2-1	ASSLGHGGNEQF
TRBV18	many	TRBJ1-6	ASSLRTGLMSLH
TRBV6-5	medium-sized	TRBJ2-4	ASSPGGLAKNIQY
TRBV5-1	NA	TRBJ2-2	ASSFSTGELF
TRBV10-3	many	TRBJ2-1	AISESAGGRDEQF
TRBV20-1	few	TRBJ1-2	SAEMGQGLNYGYT
TRBV7-2	NA	TRBJ1-3	ASSFGTQDTIY
TRBV20-1	few	TRBJ2-7	SATGLTYEQY
TRBV2	many	TRBJ1-6	ASRETGPNSPLH
TRBV18	few	TRBJ2-4	ASSVDRVENIQY
TRBV6-2/TRBV6-3	many	TRBJ2-6	ASSHTPVGTENESGANVLT
TRBV18	few	TRBJ2-7	ASSLRLDGYEQY
TRBV12-3/TRBV12-4	many	TRBJ2-4	ASTGDSKNIQY
TRBV3-1	many	TRBJ2-3	ASSQEFTDTQY
TRBV2	many	TRBJ1-1	ASSETGLEAF
TRBV29-1	many	TRBJ2-3	SAVPPTGAADTQY
TRBV19	few	TRBJ2-1	ASSITGTSQNNEQF
TRBV6-4	NA	TRBJ2-3	ASSDGTSDTDTQY
TRBV6-2/TRBV6-3	NA	TRBJ2-7	ASSYGLAGRFTYEQY
TRBV29-1	many	TRBJ1-1	SAGDRGLEAF
TRBV19	many	TRBJ1-3	ASRFGNTIY
TRBV11-2	NA	TRBJ2-6	ASSLTGANVLT